This entry concerns a single T cell receptor (beta chain). Its antigen is as yet unknown. The V gene's germline CDR1 is MGHRA and CDR2 YSYEKL. The CDR3 spans 14 residues. Trimming removed 6 bases from V and 3 bases from J; junction bases left unmatched: 5. Sorting with CD45RO/CCR7/CD25/CD127/CD95/CD27 yielded naive, central memory, regulatory and stem-like memory CD4+ cells. The entirety of the isolated RNA underwent reverse transcription, so expressed TCRB transcripts were sequenced. The data were produced by immunoSEQ multiplex PCR, yet TCRdb's version contains in-frame clones alone and is incomplete. The profile shows 400,000 to 500,000 clones, about 15% of them singletons. The sample belongs to a study of beta chain features in type 1 diabetes. Study results and limitations: Since sequencing was performed on cDNA, cells with high TCR expression could be over-represented.

The TCR was taken from a man younger than 40 in good health. Sequenced material: naive CD4+ T cells from blood. The chain combines TRBV4-1 with TRBJ1-1; 9 bases are shared with TRBD1. Here the CDR3 reads CASSPWTGDTEAFF. For the CDR3, the DNA is TGCGCCAGCAGTCCTTGGACAGGGGACACTGAAGCTTTCTTT.